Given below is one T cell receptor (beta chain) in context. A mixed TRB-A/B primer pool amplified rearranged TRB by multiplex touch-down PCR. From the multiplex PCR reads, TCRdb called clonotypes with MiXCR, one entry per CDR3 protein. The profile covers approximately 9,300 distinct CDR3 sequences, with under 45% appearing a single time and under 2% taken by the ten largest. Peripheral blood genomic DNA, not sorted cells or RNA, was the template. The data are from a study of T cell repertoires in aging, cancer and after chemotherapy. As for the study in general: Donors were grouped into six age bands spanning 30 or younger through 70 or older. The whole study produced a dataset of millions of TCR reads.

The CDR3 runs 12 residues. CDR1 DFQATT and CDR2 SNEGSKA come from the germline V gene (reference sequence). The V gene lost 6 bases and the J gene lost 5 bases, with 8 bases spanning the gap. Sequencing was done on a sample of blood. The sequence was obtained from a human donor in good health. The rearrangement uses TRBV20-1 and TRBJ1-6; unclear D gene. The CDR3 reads CSAAAHNSPLHF. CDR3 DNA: TGCAGTGCGGCGGCACATAATTCACCCCTCCACTTT.